The source of this T cell receptor (beta chain) is a study of T-cell reconstitution after alpha-beta-depleted transplantation in children listed by TCRdb under 2016. Background on the whole study: Using TCR repertoire profiling, the study followed T-cell immune reconstitution in a quantitative way in children after TCRalphabeta/CD19-depleted allogeneic hematopoietic cell transplantation. The paper as a whole reports these results and caveats: The apparently early recovery of alphabetaT-cell counts about two months after transplant reportedly depended on only several hundred rapidly expanded clones that came from non-depleted graft cells. The frequencies of hyperexpanded clones fell over the following months, and after one year, T-cell counts and TCRbeta diversity were mostly attributed to newly produced T cells. In some patients, the high TCRbeta diversity seen at day 60 was put down to recipient T cells and intrathymic progenitors that had survived conditioning.

The label giving this sample's treatment or condition can be read as: allogeneic hematopoietic cell transplantation with graft depleted of TCRalphabeta T cells and CD19 B cells. Transplant recipients were children who received TCRalphabeta/CD19-depleted allogeneic hematopoietic cell grafts. Receptors were amplified or captured by PCR. Sequencing relied on an Illumina HiSeq 2500. To normalize quantification of the TCRbeta repertoire, the TCR libraries were built with molecular barcoding that relied on unique molecular identifiers. The public reads were quality trimmed at Q25 with fastp and then assembled into clones with MiXCR by TCRdb, keeping productive beta chains. Rows are combined by CDR3 protein, so each entry shows the most common genes and DNA. The sample profile shows some 830,000 distinct CDR3 sequences; roughly 15% of them were found once. The top ten hold about 5% of the sample. In regard to this clonotype: There is no known antigen for this receptor. No much larger clonotype is one base removed from it; base qualities were not supplied.

CDR1 and CDR2 (SNHLY, FYNNEI) derive from the germline V gene. The CDR3 numbers 18 residues from cysteine through phenylalanine. CDR3 DNA is the only sequence kept; it has 54 bases, read in frame from the first base. Trimmed from V: 8 bases; trimmed from J: 6 bases; junction bases lacking a gene match: 25. The receptor's source is a male patient aged 10-17 years who had a stem cell transplant for acute lymphoblastic leukemia, so the T cells may come from the graft donor. The sequence joins TRBV2 to TRBJ2-7; TRBD2 lines up with 7 middle nucleotides. Here the sequenced sample was PBMCs, mostly from graft donor cells, taken 360 days after TCRalphabeta/CD19-depleted stem cell transplant. The CDR3 sequence is CASCFRGVFGGSSFEQYF. The sequenced DNA is TGTGCCAGCTGTTTTCGGGGGGTGTTTGGCGGGAGCTCATTCGAGCAGTACTTC.